This T cell receptor beta chain was found in a study of regulatory T cells in long-lasting Graves disease. The CDR3 sequence is 18 residues long. Deletions cut 5 bases from V and 0 bases from J, with 20 bases between. Germline assignment: CDR1 SEHNR and CDR2 FQNEAQ (reference sequence). Arm-PCR of CDR3 regions and iRepertoire HTBI primers were used to build TCR beta libraries. From the multiplex PCR reads, TCRdb called clonotypes with MiXCR, one entry per CDR3 protein. The sample gives over 450,000 distinct CDR3 sequences, about 12% of which show up once; roughly 9.3% is in the top ten. Time point meaning: newly diagnosed GD, antithyroid drugs for less than 3 months. TCR sequences were obtained from RNA taken from PBMCs. Graves' disease diagnosis followed American Thyroid Association guidelines. General study findings and limits: Peripheral blood was the sole material, not thyroid tissue.

A few counts support this clonotype. The antigen remains undetermined. The sample was also linked to a second study, of T cells in Graves' hyperthyroidism and ophthalmopathy. That work states: The diagnostic basis comprised clinical symptoms, serum thyroxine and TRAb, thyroid ultrasound and orbital computed tomography.

The chain uses TRBV7-9 and TRBJ1-5; D might be TRBD1 (5 bases). This receptor was obtained from a woman aged 25 to 39 with Graves disease. The sample was peripheral blood mononuclear cells (PBMCs), taken at new diagnosis, from a patient treated with antithyroid drugs. The CDR3 DNA follows: TGTGCCAGCAGCGCCCTCCCGGGCAGGGCCGATAGCAATCAGCCCCAGCATTTT. This gives the protein CASSALPGRADSNQPQHF.